This T cell receptor (beta chain) was sequenced during a study of shared clonotypes between healthy human individuals. About the study: Participating donors consisted of a couple of women and a few men aged 18 to 49.

The repertoire was sequenced with immunoSEQ multiplex PCR; TCRdb's copy has only in-frame clones and lacks some. Of 2 million to 3 million clones in the sample, roughly 93% were seen once. Regarding the study as a whole: Larger estimated richness was generally seen in naive subsets than in memory subsets.

Donors, healthy HIV-negative adults, lacked recent acute infections or vaccinations. The CDR3 covers 13 residues. V gave up 6 bases and J gave up 2 bases, with 8 bases separating them. CDR1 and CDR2 from the germline V gene are SNHLY and FYNNEI. Worth noting for this clone: Its matching antigen is unknown.

The rearrangement links TRBV2 to TRBJ2-1, with D perhaps matching TRBD2 (6 bases). This TCR was sampled from a man between 18 and 29 years old in good health. Some clones in this sample may be carry-over from other donors' samples. Sequencing used naive CD4+ T cells from PBMCs. Subset defined: CD45RA+ positively selected. The CDR3 DNA reads TGTGCCAGCAGCGTAGCGGCCTACAATGAGCAGTTCTTC. It translates to CASSVAAYNEQFF.